These 28 T cell receptor beta chains originate from one sample sequenced in a study of chemoradiotherapy in HPV16-positive cancers. Sequencing was performed with immunoSEQ multiplex PCR; in TCRdb, only in-frame clones are kept and a portion is missing. Seen here are 30,000 or so clones, 89% observed once, and the top ten hold 3% to 4%. Material: blood, obtained from a patient who underwent chemoradiotherapy. The receptors were sampled from a human donor with HPV-associated anogenital cancer.

J is TRBJ2-3 and V is TRBV6-4, with 10 bases aligning to TRBD2. Germline V gene lookup returns CDR1 MRHNA and CDR2 SNTAGT. The CDR3 is 16 residues long. V shed 2 bases, J shed 4 bases, and the junction held 6 bases outside the gene matches. CDR3: CASSDKSGGAADTQYF. CDR3 in DNA: TGTGCCAGCAGTGACAAGAGCGGGGGGGCCGCAGATACGCAGTATTTT.

The rearrangement uses TRBV9 and TRBJ2-5, with D possibly being TRBD1 or TRBD2 (5 bases each). In germline, CDR1 is SGDLS, CDR2 YYNGEE. Trimming removed 4 bases from V and 5 bases from J, with 18 bases in between. The CDR3 is 15 amino acids. The CDR3 loop is CASSIGARVMETQYF. CDR3 in DNA: TGTGCCAGCAGCATAGGGGCGAGGGTGATGGAGACCCAGTACTTC.

J is TRBJ2-1 and V is TRBV7-3; the D is unclear. The CDR3 consists of 15 residues. The germline V and J ends were trimmed by 5 bases and 2 bases, with 13 bases remaining between them. CDR1 SGHTA and CDR2 FQGTGA come from the germline V gene. The CDR3 DNA is TGTGCCAGCAGCCCGGGTCACCGTACCTACAATGAGCAGTTCTTC. This translates into CASSPGHRTYNEQFF.

This CDR3 reads CASSFADTQYF. The CDR3 coding sequence is TGTGCCAGCAGTTTTGCAGATACGCAGTATTTT. J is TRBJ2-3 and V is TRBV5-8; D is unclear. Trimming took off 5 bases at V and 4 bases at J, with 5 bases between the two ends. Germline V gives CDR1 SGHTS, CDR2 YDEGEE. This CDR3 has 11 residues. Combining the CDR3 with reference TRBV5-8 and TRBJ2-3 gives the whole variable domain EAGVTQSPTHLIKTRGQQATLRCSPISGHTSVYWYQQALGLGLQFLLWYDEGEERNRGNFPPRFSGRQFPNYSSELNVNALELEDSALYLCASSFADTQYFGPGTRLTVL.

The rearrangement joins TRBV5-8 to TRBJ1-2, with D unclear. There are 13 residues in the CDR3. Trimming stripped 2 bases from V and 6 bases from J, with 11 bases between. Germline CDR1 SGHTS, CDR2 YDEGEE. The CDR3 DNA reads as TGTGCCAGCAGCTTAAGGATAGGAGATGGCTACACCTTC. This encodes CASSLRIGDGYTF.

This chain joins TRBV6-6 and TRBJ2-3; D remains ambiguous. The CDR3 runs 12 residues. The ends were cut back, 0 bases at V and 5 bases at J, with 3 bases in the middle. From germline, CDR1 is MNHNY and CDR2 SVGAGI (reference sequence). The CDR3 loop reads CASSYSRDTQYF. CDR3 DNA sequence: TGTGCCAGCAGTTACTCCCGAGATACGCAGTATTTT.

The chain uses TRBV10-2 and TRBJ1-4; D is undetermined. Germline V gene data show CDR1 as WSHSY and CDR2 as SAAADI. The CDR3 is made up of 14 amino acids. The V gene lost 2 bases and the J gene lost 8 bases, with 12 bases spanning the gap. CDR3 residues: CASSETVTAEKLFF. In DNA form, the CDR3 reads TGCGCCAGCAGTGAGACAGTTACGGCCGAAAAACTGTTTTTT.

The gene calls are TRBV7-8 and TRBJ2-3; possibly TRBD1 for D (5 bases). This CDR3 contains 14 residues. Germline values: CDR1 SGHVS, CDR2 FQNEAQ. V shed 3 bases and J shed 2 bases, with 9 bases lying between them. The CDR3 bases are TGTGCCAGCAGCTTGGACACCTCCACAGATACGCAGTATTTT. Its translation is CASSLDTSTDTQYF.

The rearrangement links TRBV14 to TRBJ2-7; 8 nucleotides align to TRBD2. Germline CDR1 is SGHDN and CDR2 is FVKESK. V was clipped by 2 bases and J by 2 bases; unmatched bases: 2. This CDR3 spans 14 amino acids. As DNA, the CDR3 is TGTGCCAGCAGCCAATCTAGCGGGCCCTACGAGCAGTACTTC. It codes for CASSQSSGPYEQYF.

This chain joins TRBV19 and TRBJ1-5; 8 bases line up with TRBD1. The CDR3 is made up of 15 amino acids. Looked up from germline, CDR1 is LNHDA and CDR2 is SQIVND (reference sequence). Losses at the gene ends were 2 bases for V and 4 bases for J; bases not matched to a gene: 4. The DNA for the CDR3 is TGTGCCAGTAGTATATCGGACAGGGCTAATCAGCCCCAGCATTTT. This translates into CASSISDRANQPQHF.

The rearrangement joins TRBV4-3 to TRBJ1-4, with TRBD1 identical over 8 bases. Germline V gene sequence: CDR1 LGHNA, CDR2 YSLEER. The CDR3 has 15 amino acids. Germline trimming cut 3 bases from V and 9 bases from J; bases unmatched to any gene: 9. CDR3 DNA sequence: TGCGCCAGCAGCCACGAGGACAGGGCAGTTAAAAAACTGTTTTTT. It specifies CASSHEDRAVKKLFF.

The chain has TRBV27 and TRBJ2-7, with D maybe TRBD2 (6 bases). The CDR3 has 14 residues. With 6 bases removed from V and 7 bases from J, the gap between germline ends came to 19 bases. The germline CDR1 and CDR2 sequences are MNHEY and SMNVEV (reference sequence). The CDR3 coding sequence is TGTGCCAGCAGCATAATGGGGACTTTTGGGGAGCAGTACTTC. Translated: CASSIMGTFGEQYF.

The rearrangement links TRBV30 to TRBJ2-2; maybe TRBD1 (5 bases). V lost 0 bases to trimming and J lost 5 bases, with 16 bases between them. There are 16 residues in the CDR3. Germline lookup yields CDR1 GTSNPN and CDR2 SVGIG (reference sequence). This CDR3 is CAWSVRQGWGTGELFF. The CDR3 DNA reads TGTGCCTGGAGTGTACGGCAGGGATGGGGAACCGGGGAGCTGTTTTTT.

The chain combines TRBV4-3 with TRBJ1-5; a possible D gene is TRBD1 (5 bases). Germline V gene sequence: CDR1 LGHNA, CDR2 YSLEER. The CDR3 spans 12 residues. Trimming pared 0 bases from V and 11 bases from J, leaving 8 bases between. CDR3 bases: TGCGCCAGCAGCCAAGATGGGGGGTCCCAGCATTTT. Protein product: CASSQDGGSQHF.

This chain connects TRBV7-9 to TRBJ1-2; D not resolved. This CDR3 is built from 12 residues. V was shortened by 8 bases and J by 9 bases, with 16 bases between the two germline ends. CDR1 is SEHNR, CDR2 FQNEAQ, per germline (reference sequence). The CDR3: CASSAAYLSYTF. CDR3 in DNA: TGTGCCAGCTCGGCGGCGTATTTGAGCTACACCTTC. The full variable domain, with the rest looked up from reference TRBV7-9 and TRBJ1-2, is DTGVSQNPRHKITKRGQNVTFRCDPISEHNRLYWYRQTLGQGPEFLTYFQNEAQLEKSRLLSDRFSAERPKGSFSTLEIQRTEQGDSAMYLCASSAAYLSYTFGSGTRLTVV.

This clone was seen a handful of times. This chain uses TRBV30 with TRBJ2-1, with a weak D call TRBD2 (5 bases). CDR3 length: 13 amino acids. Deletions cut 1 base from V and 7 bases from J, with 11 bases between. Germline lookup yields CDR1 GTSNPN and CDR2 SVGIG (reference sequence). The DNA of the CDR3 is TGTGCCTGGAGTGAGTCTAGCCTAAATGAGCAGTTCTTC. Translation gives CAWSESSLNEQFF.

The CDR3 sequence is CASSPSATSGNTIYF. The CDR3 DNA reads as TGTGCCAGTAGCCCCTCAGCAACCTCTGGAAACACCATATATTTT. The V and J genes are TRBV19 and TRBJ1-3; D remains ambiguous. CDR3 size: 15 residues. V was clipped by 6 bases and J by 0 bases, with 12 bases between them. The germline CDR1 and CDR2 sequences are LNHDA and SQIVND (reference sequence).

The chain joins TRBV9 to TRBJ2-2; D call uncertain. CDR1 and CDR2 from the germline V gene are SGDLS and YYNGEE. The CDR3 extends over 15 amino acids. Trimming removed 0 bases at V and 1 base at J, with 7 bases between. The CDR3 DNA reads TGTGCCAGCAGCGTAGGGTCAGGGAACACCGGGGAGCTGTTTTTT. Protein product: CASSVGSGNTGELFF.

CDR3 loop: CASSLGNSPLHF. The CDR3 DNA follows: TGTGCCAGTAGCTTGGGGAATTCACCCCTCCACTTT. V gene TRBV19 combines with J gene TRBJ1-6; no definite D call. CDR1 LNHDA and CDR2 SQIVND come from the germline V gene (reference sequence). This CDR3 spans 12 amino acids. V was trimmed by 6 bases and J by 7 bases, leaving 7 bases between them.

On this clone: The sample carries other DNA sequences with the same CDR3. The gene calls are TRBV20-1 and TRBJ2-5; D is unclear. The CDR3 runs to 11 residues. CDR1 is DFQATT, CDR2 SNEGSKA, per germline (reference sequence). Trimming shortened V by 1 base and J by 5 bases, and 5 bases separated the two germline ends. The CDR3 bases are TGCAGTGCTAGAGTCGGGGAGACCCAGTACTTC. Protein product: CSARVGETQYF.

The J gene is TRBJ1-1, the V gene TRBV9; no clear D. Trimming cost V 1 base and J 0 bases, with 4 bases left between them. This CDR3 is 13 amino acids long. CDR1 SGDLS and CDR2 YYNGEE come from the germline V gene. Here the CDR3 reads CASSVWVNTEAFF. CDR3 nucleotides: TGTGCCAGCAGCGTATGGGTGAACACTGAAGCTTTCTTT.

The chain links TRBV15 to TRBJ2-2; 9 bases are a match to TRBD1. Germline loops: CDR1 LNHNV, CDR2 YYDKDF (reference sequence). Unmatched junction bases numbered 5, after V lost 6 bases and J lost 3 bases. The CDR3 runs 15 residues. The CDR3 DNA reads as TGTGCCACCAGAAAAAGACAGGGGGACACCGGGGAGCTGTTTTTT. Translating it yields CATRKRQGDTGELFF.

This chain connects TRBV11-3 to TRBJ2-1; a possible D gene is TRBD2 (5 bases). CDR1 is SGHNT, CDR2 YENEEA, per germline. This CDR3 comprises 12 residues. Trimming took 5 bases from V and 8 from J, leaving 10 bases between them. CDR3 protein: CASSPAGDEQFF. DNA of the CDR3: TGTGCCAGCAGCCCTGCGGGCGATGAGCAGTTCTTC. Filled out from reference TRBV11-3 and TRBJ2-1, the complete variable domain reads EAGVVQSPRYKIIEKKQPVAFWCNPISGHNTLYWYLQNLGQGPELLIRYENEEAVDDSQLPKDRFSAERLKGVDSTLKIQPAELGDSAVYLCASSPAGDEQFFGPGTRLTVL.

V is TRBV2 and J is TRBJ2-1, with 10 bases lining up with TRBD1. V trimming: 5 bases; J trimming: 4 bases; junction bases outside the gene matches: 5. CDR1 is SNHLY and CDR2 is FYNNEI in the germline V gene. This CDR3 spans 15 amino acids. CDR3 loop: CASSSDRGSYNEQFF. As DNA, the CDR3 is TGTGCCAGCAGTTCGGACAGGGGGTCGTACAATGAGCAGTTCTTC.

This chain connects TRBV29-1 to TRBJ2-2; D is perhaps TRBD1 or TRBD2 (5 bases each). Germline CDR1 and CDR2: SQVTM and ANQGSEA. The V and J ends lost 7 bases and 4 bases respectively, with 7 bases between them. This CDR3 contains 11 residues. The CDR3: CSAGLTGELFF. The CDR3 DNA reads TGCAGCGCGGGGCTCACCGGGGAGCTGTTTTTT.

This chain joins TRBV10-3 and TRBJ2-5; 7 positions match TRBD1. V lost 4 bases and J lost 5; bases outside the gene matches: 7. The length of the CDR3 is 14 residues. CDR1 is ENHRY and CDR2 is SYGVKD in the germline V gene. The CDR3 DNA follows: TGTGCCATCAGTGGATCCGGGACAGCTGAGACCCAGTACTTC. Amino acids: CAISGSGTAETQYF.

The chain uses TRBV6-5 and TRBJ2-7; D is perhaps TRBD2 (6 bases). Trimming took 2 bases from V and 0 from J, leaving 8 bases between them. This CDR3 has 14 residues. Germline V gene data show CDR1 as MNHEY and CDR2 as SVGAGI. The CDR3 bases are TGTGCCAGCAGTTACGGGGACTCCTCCTACGAGCAGTACTTC. The encoded protein is CASSYGDSSYEQYF.

The genes are TRBV7-2 and TRBJ2-4; D is possibly TRBD1 (6 bases). Germline CDR1 is SGHTA and CDR2 is FQGNSA. There are 15 residues in the CDR3. The V end lost 1 base, the J end lost 6 bases, and 13 bases lay between the germline ends. CDR3 residues: CASSLEQGSRNIQYF. The CDR3 region has the DNA TGTGCCAGCAGCTTAGAACAGGGTTCACGAAACATTCAGTACTTC.